The 18 T cell receptor beta chains reported below all come from one sample, sequenced in a study of blood T cell repertoires in COVID-19. Some clones are missing from TCRdb's copy, which holds only in-frame ones; the method was immunoSEQ multiplex PCR. The sample lists approximately 400,000 clones, about 89% seen once, with over 1% in the top ten. Sequencing was carried out using peripheral blood. These receptors originate from a man in his forties or fifties with acute or convalescent COVID-19.

This rearrangement joins TRBV27 to TRBJ2-3; possible D gene TRBD2, 6 bases. Germline values: CDR1 MNHEY, CDR2 SMNVEV (reference sequence). This CDR3 spans 18 amino acids. Trimming cost V 6 bases and J 3 bases, with 25 bases left between them. The CDR3 protein is CASSYHSAGGGATDTQYF. The CDR3, as DNA: TGTGCCAGCAGCTACCACTCCGCAGGTGGCGGGGCGACAGATACGCAGTATTTT.

The table lists this clone with a few counts. The chain is built from TRBV10-3 and TRBJ2-1; 8 bases map to TRBD1. The J segment lost 4 bases and the V segment lost 7 bases, leaving 3 bases of the junction unmatched. CDR1 is ENHRY, CDR2 SYGVKD, per germline. The CDR3 is 13 residues long. CDR3: CAITGQGYNEQFF. For the CDR3, the DNA is TGTGCCATCACCGGACAGGGTTACAATGAGCAGTTCTTC.

This clone was recorded only once. The gene calls are TRBV10-3 and TRBJ2-1, with 7 positions matching TRBD2. Germline V CDR1 and CDR2: ENHRY, SYGVKD. V was clipped by 3 bases and J by 2 bases; unmatched bases: 7. This CDR3 spans 16 amino acids. The chain's CDR3 is CAISDPGLETYNEQFF. CDR3 DNA: TGTGCCATCAGTGACCCTGGACTAGAGACCTACAATGAGCAGTTCTTC.

The chain is built from TRBV7-9 and TRBJ2-1, with 9 bases identical to TRBD2. This CDR3 has 18 amino acids. With 0 bases clipped from V and 5 bases from J, the junction kept 11 bases outside the gene matches. Germline V CDR1 and CDR2: SEHNR, FQNEAQ (reference sequence). The CDR3: CASSLARLAGLWDNEQFF. The CDR3, as DNA: TGTGCCAGCAGCTTAGCGCGGCTAGCGGGGCTTTGGGACAATGAGCAGTTCTTC.

The rearrangement uses TRBV28 and TRBJ2-1; TRBD1 is a possible D gene (6 bases). V lost 4 bases to trimming and J lost 12 bases, with 13 bases between them. Germline V gives CDR1 MDHEN, CDR2 SYDVKM. The CDR3 length is 12 residues. CDR3 DNA sequence: TGTGCCAGCAGTTCCCCCCTCAGGGGGCAGTTCTTC. This sequence encodes CASSSPLRGQFF.

The chain couples TRBV4-1 to TRBJ2-3; D remains ambiguous. This CDR3 is built from 15 residues. CDR1 and CDR2 (germline): MGHRA, YSYEKL. Trimming stripped 1 base from V and 0 bases from J, with 8 bases between. DNA for the CDR3: TGCGCCAGCAGCCAAGGTGCGCCTAGCACAGATACGCAGTATTTT. Its translation: CASSQGAPSTDTQYF.

The rearrangement links TRBV24-1 to TRBJ1-2; D is uncertain. CDR1 is KGHDR and CDR2 is SFDVKD in the germline V gene. Trimming cost V 4 bases and J 6 bases, with 20 bases left between them. This CDR3 is 16 amino acids long. DNA for the CDR3: TGTGCCACCAGTGACGGCCTCGGAGAGGGAGGAGATGGCTACACCTTC. Protein: CATSDGLGEGGDGYTF.

This clone was recorded at least ten times. The chain employs TRBV19 and TRBJ2-2; D is unclear. Per the germline V gene, CDR1 is LNHDA and CDR2 is SQIVND (reference sequence). V dropped 1 base and J dropped 0 bases, with 12 bases sitting between them. The CDR3 sequence is 17 residues long. The CDR3 DNA follows: TGTGCCAGTAGTATAGGACTGTTATTTTCGAACACCGGGGAGCTGTTTTTT. It specifies CASSIGLLFSNTGELFF.

This clone was detected ten times or more. The CDR3 nucleotides are TGTGCCAGCATGGGGCCTTGGGGCACTGAAGCTTTCTTT. Its translation is CASMGPWGTEAFF. The chain joins TRBV12-3 or TRBV12-4 to TRBJ1-1; maybe TRBD1 (5 bases). The CDR3 loop spans 13 amino acids. Trimming removed 7 bases at V and 4 bases at J, with 13 bases between.

The rearrangement links TRBV6-5 to TRBJ1-2; TRBD1 matches at 8 bases. V shed 0 bases and J 6 bases; nucleotides not matched to a gene: 6. Germline V gene sequence: CDR1 MNHEY, CDR2 SVGAGI. The CDR3 extends over 15 amino acids. This CDR3 is CASSYSRAGGDGYTF. DNA for the CDR3: TGTGCCAGCAGTTACTCGAGGGCAGGGGGCGATGGCTACACCTTC.

In this sample, this clone turned up once. The chain employs TRBV28 and TRBJ2-7; 8 nucleotides align to TRBD2. This CDR3 is 17 amino acids long. Germline assignment: CDR1 MDHEN and CDR2 SYDVKM. The V segment lost 11 bases and the J segment 4 bases; nucleotides outside the gene matches: 22. Written as DNA, the CDR3 is TGTGCCCATACCCCCAACCTCGGGGGCCGGGGGGGTTACGAGCAGTACTTC. Protein product: CAHTPNLGGRGGYEQYF. Supplemented by reference TRBV28 and TRBJ2-7, the full variable domain reads DVKVTQSSRYLVKRTGEKVFLECVQDMDHENMFWYRQDPGLGLRLIYFSYDVKMKEKGDIPEGYSVSREKKERFSLILESASTNQTSMYLCAHTPNLGGRGGYEQYFGPGTRLTVT.

The rearrangement joins TRBV7-9 to TRBJ1-2; perhaps TRBD1 as D (5 bases). The CDR3 is 15 residues long. Germline assignment: CDR1 SEHNR and CDR2 FQNEAQ (reference sequence). The V and J ends lost 8 bases and 8 bases respectively, with 24 bases between them. CDR3 coding DNA: TGTGCCAGCTCTCCCAGAGTAGTACAGGAGGGAGGCTACACCTTC. Its translation is CASSPRVVQEGGYTF.

V and J are TRBV18 and TRBJ2-5; D might be TRBD1 (6 bases). Germline V lookup: CDR1 KGHSH, CDR2 LQKENI. Trimming removed 5 bases at V and 9 bases at J, with 25 bases between. The CDR3 sequence is 16 residues long. In nucleotides, the CDR3 is TGTGCCAGCTCATCCTCGACGGCAGGGGATTGGGGCCCCCAGTACTTC. This encodes CASSSSTAGDWGPQYF.

The chain employs TRBV27 and TRBJ1-6; 10 bases are a match to TRBD1. With V trimmed by 3 bases and J by 7 bases, 21 bases remained unmatched. The germline V gene has CDR1 MNHEY and CDR2 SMNVEV (reference sequence). CDR3 length: 21 residues. The CDR3 DNA reads TGTGCCAGCAGTTTTCTTCGGGACAGGGGTCTGACTAGGCAGGTGAATTCACCCCTCCACTTT. This sequence encodes CASSFLRDRGLTRQVNSPLHF.

The genes are TRBV27 and TRBJ1-4, with D tentatively TRBD1 (5 bases). CDR3 length equals 14 residues. In germline, CDR1 is MNHEY, CDR2 SMNVEV (reference sequence). V was cut by 6 bases and J by 6 bases, with 14 bases left in between. CDR3 sequence: CASSPLPGYEKLFF. CDR3 DNA sequence: TGTGCCAGCAGCCCCCTGCCAGGGTATGAAAAACTGTTTTTT.

The rearrangement links TRBV25-1 to TRBJ1-5; a weak D match, TRBD1 (5 bases). Trimming shortened V by 6 bases and J by 2 bases, and 11 bases separated the two germline ends. This CDR3 has 14 residues. From germline, CDR1 is MGHDK and CDR2 SYGVNS. The CDR3 coding sequence is TGTGCCAGCAGCCGAGACAGCGGCAATCAGCCCCAGCATTTT. It is translated as CASSRDSGNQPQHF. The whole variable domain, filled in from reference TRBV25-1 and TRBJ1-5, reads EADIYQTPRYLVIGTGKKITLECSQTMGHDKMYWYQQDPGMELHLIHYSYGVNSTEKGDLSSESTVSRIRTEHFPLTLESARPSHTSQYLCASSRDSGNQPQHFGDGTRLSIL.

This sequence joins TRBV5-1 and TRBJ2-5; the D gene is possibly TRBD1 (6 bases). Germline lookup yields CDR1 SGHRS and CDR2 YFSETQ. This CDR3 is built from 15 residues. Trimming stripped 1 base from V and 2 bases from J, with 12 bases between. The CDR3 protein is CASSLLYDRQETQYF. The CDR3 DNA reads TGCGCCAGCAGCTTGCTGTACGACAGGCAAGAGACCCAGTACTTC.

The chain couples TRBV28 to TRBJ2-5; D not certain. Trimming pared 3 bases from V and 2 bases from J, leaving 13 bases between. The CDR3 has 15 residues. Germline-derived CDR1 and CDR2 are MDHEN and SYDVKM. CDR3 DNA: TGTGCCAGCAGTTTTCACCCCTCAGGTCAAGAGACCCAGTACTTC. Encoded protein: CASSFHPSGQETQYF.